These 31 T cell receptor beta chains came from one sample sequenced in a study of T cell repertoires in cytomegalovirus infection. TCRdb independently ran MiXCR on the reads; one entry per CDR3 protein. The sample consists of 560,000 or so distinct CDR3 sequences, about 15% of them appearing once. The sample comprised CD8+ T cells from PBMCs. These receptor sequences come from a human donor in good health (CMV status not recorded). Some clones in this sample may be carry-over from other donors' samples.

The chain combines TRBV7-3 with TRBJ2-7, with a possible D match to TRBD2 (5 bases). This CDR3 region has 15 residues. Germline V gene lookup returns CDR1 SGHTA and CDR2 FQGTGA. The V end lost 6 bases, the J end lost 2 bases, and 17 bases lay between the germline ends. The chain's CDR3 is CASSPSPSRAYEQYF. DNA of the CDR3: TGTGCCAGCAGTCCCTCACCCTCGAGGGCCTACGAGCAGTACTTC.

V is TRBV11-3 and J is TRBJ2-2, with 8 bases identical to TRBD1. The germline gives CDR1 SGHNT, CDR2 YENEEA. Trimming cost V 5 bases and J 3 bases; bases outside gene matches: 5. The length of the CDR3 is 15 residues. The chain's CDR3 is CASSAGTGYTGELFF. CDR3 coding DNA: TGTGCCAGCAGCGCCGGGACAGGTTACACCGGGGAGCTGTTTTTT.

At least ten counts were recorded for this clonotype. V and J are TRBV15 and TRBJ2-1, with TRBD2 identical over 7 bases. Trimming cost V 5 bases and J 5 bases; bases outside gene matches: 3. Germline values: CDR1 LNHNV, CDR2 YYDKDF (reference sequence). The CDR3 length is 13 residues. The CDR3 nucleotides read TGTGCCACCAGCGGGGACTATCACAATGAGCAGTTCTTC. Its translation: CATSGDYHNEQFF.

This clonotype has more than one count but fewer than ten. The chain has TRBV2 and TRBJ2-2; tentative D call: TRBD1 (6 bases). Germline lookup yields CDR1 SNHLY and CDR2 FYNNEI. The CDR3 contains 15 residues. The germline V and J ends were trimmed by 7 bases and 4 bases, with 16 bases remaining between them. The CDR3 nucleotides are TGTGCCAGCACCCTGGACAGTTGGGGCACCGGGGAGCTGTTTTTT. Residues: CASTLDSWGTGELFF.

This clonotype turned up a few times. CDR3 loop: CASSPLSGEQFF. CDR3 in DNA: TGTGCCAGCTCACCTCTTAGTGGTGAGCAGTTCTTC. This chain connects TRBV18 to TRBJ2-1; D gene unclear. The germline CDR1 and CDR2 sequences are KGHSH and LQKENI. Deletions cut 3 bases from V and 9 bases from J, with 9 bases between. The CDR3 is 12 amino acids.

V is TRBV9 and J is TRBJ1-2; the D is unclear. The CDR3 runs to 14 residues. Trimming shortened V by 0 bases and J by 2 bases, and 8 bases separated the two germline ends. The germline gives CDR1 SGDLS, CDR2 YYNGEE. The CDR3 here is CASSVGRQNYGYTF. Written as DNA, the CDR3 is TGTGCCAGCAGCGTAGGTCGCCAAAACTATGGCTACACCTTC.

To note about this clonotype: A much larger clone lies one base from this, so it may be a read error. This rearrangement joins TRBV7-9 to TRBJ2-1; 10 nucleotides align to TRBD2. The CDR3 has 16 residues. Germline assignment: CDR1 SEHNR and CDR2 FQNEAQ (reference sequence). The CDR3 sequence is CASDTSGASSYYEQFF. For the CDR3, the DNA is TGTGCCAGCGACACTAGCGGGGCTAGCTCCTACTATGAGCAGTTCTTC.

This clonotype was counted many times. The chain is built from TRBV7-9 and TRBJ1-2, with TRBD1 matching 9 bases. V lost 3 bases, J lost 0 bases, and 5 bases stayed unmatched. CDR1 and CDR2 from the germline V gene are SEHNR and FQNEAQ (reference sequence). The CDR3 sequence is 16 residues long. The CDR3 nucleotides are TGTGCCAGCAGCTTCGGGACAGGGCCAGCTAACTATGGCTACACCTTC. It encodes CASSFGTGPANYGYTF.

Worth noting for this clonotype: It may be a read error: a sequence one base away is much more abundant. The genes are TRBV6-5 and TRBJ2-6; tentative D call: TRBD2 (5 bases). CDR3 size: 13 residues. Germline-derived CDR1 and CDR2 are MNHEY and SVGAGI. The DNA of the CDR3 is TGTGCCAGCAGTCCCCTGGGAGCCAACTTCCTGACTTTC. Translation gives CASSPLGANFLTF.

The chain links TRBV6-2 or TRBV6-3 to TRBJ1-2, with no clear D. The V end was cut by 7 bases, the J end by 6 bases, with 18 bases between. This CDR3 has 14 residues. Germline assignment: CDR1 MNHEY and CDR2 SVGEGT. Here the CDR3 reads CASTRDASWDGYTF. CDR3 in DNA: TGTGCCAGCACAAGAGACGCATCCTGGGATGGCTACACCTTC.

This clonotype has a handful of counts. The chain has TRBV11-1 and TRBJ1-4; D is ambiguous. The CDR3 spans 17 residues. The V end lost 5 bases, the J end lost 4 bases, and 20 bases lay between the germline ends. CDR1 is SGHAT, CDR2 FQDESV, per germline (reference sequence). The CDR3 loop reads CASSLLPPGIGNEKLFF. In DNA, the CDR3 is TGTGCCAGCAGCCTACTACCTCCGGGGATCGGTAATGAAAAACTGTTTTTT.

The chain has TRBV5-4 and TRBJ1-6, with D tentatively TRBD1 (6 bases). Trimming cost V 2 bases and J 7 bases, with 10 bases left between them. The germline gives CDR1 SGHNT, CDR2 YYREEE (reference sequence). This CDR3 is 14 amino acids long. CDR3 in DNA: TGTGCCAGCAGCTTACTGGACAGCAATTCACCCCTCCACTTT. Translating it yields CASSLLDSNSPLHF.

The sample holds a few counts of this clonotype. In nucleotides, the CDR3 is TGTGCCAGCAGCCCCGACCTGGGGACAGCCATCACCGGGGAGCTGTTTTTT. It yields the protein CASSPDLGTAITGELFF. The chain joins TRBV7-7 to TRBJ2-2, with 7 bases identical to TRBD1. After removal of 5 bases from V and 4 bases from J, the junction contained 13 bases not matched to a gene. The CDR3 covers 17 residues. The germline gives CDR1 SSHAT, CDR2 FNYEAQ (reference sequence).

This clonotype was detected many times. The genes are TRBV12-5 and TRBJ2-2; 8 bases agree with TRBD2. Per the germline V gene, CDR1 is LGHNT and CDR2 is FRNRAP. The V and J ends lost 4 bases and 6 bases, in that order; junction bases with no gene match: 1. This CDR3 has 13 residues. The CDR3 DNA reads TGTGCTAGTGGTTACGGGGGGGCCGGGGAGCTGTTTTTT. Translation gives CASGYGGAGELFF.

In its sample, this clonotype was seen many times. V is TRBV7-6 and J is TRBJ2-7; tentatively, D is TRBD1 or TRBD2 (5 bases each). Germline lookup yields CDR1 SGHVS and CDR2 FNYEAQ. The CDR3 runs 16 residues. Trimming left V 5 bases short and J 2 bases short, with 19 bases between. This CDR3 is CASSPWTGTEPYEQYF. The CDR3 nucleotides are TGTGCCAGCAGCCCGTGGACCGGGACGGAGCCCTACGAGCAGTACTTC.

As DNA, the CDR3 is TGTGCCATCAGTGCCGGGGGGGGAAACACCATATATTTT. The encoded protein is CAISAGGGNTIYF. This sequence joins TRBV10-3 and TRBJ1-3, with D possibly being TRBD1 (5 bases). V dropped 4 bases and J dropped 4 bases, with 8 bases sitting between them. CDR3 size: 13 residues. Germline CDR1 is ENHRY and CDR2 is SYGVKD.

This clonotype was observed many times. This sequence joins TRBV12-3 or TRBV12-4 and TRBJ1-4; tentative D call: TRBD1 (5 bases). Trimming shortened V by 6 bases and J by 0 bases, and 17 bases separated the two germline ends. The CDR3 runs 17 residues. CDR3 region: CASRGFSGLTTNEKLFF. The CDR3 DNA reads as TGTGCCAGCAGGGGTTTTTCAGGGCTTACAACTAATGAAAAACTGTTTTTT.

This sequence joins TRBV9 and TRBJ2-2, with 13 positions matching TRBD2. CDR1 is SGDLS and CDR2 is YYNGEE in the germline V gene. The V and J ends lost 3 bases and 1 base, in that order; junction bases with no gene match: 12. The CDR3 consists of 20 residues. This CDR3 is CASSEVGGLAGRGNTGELFF. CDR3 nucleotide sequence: TGTGCCAGCAGCGAAGTTGGGGGACTAGCGGGACGGGGGAACACCGGGGAGCTGTTTTTT. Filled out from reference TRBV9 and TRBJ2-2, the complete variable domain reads DSGVTQTPKHLITATGQRVTLRCSPRSGDLSVYWYQQSLDQGLQFLIQYYNGEERAKGNILERFSAQQFPDLHSELNLSSLELGDSALYFCASSEVGGLAGRGNTGELFFGEGSRLTVL.

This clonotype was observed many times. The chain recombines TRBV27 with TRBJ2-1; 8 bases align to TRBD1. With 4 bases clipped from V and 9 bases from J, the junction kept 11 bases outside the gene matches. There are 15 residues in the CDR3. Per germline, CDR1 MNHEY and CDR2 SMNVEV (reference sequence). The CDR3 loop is CASSSLIGQGVEQFF. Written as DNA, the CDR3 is TGTGCCAGCAGTTCCCTCATAGGACAGGGTGTTGAGCAGTTCTTC.

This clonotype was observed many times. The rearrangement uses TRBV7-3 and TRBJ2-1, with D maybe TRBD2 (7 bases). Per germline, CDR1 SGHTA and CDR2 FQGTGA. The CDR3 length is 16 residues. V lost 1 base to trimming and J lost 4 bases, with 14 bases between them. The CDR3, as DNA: TGTGCCAGCAGCTTAAGGGGGCGGGAGAGGTACAATGAGCAGTTCTTC. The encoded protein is CASSLRGRERYNEQFF.

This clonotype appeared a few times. The CDR3 coding sequence is TGTGCCAGCAGCACCCGGGACAGGTCCTACGAGCAGTACTTC. Amino acid sequence: CASSTRDRSYEQYF. This chain connects TRBV7-9 to TRBJ2-7; 8 bases map to TRBD1. V shed 5 bases, J shed 1 base, and the junction held 4 bases outside the gene matches. The CDR3 spans 14 residues. The germline V gene encodes CDR1 SEHNR and CDR2 FQNEAQ (reference sequence). The full variable domain, completed using reference TRBV7-9 and TRBJ2-7, is DTGVSQNPRHKITKRGQNVTFRCDPISEHNRLYWYRQTLGQGPEFLTYFQNEAQLEKSRLLSDRFSAERPKGSFSTLEIQRTEQGDSAMYLCASSTRDRSYEQYFGPGTRLTVT.

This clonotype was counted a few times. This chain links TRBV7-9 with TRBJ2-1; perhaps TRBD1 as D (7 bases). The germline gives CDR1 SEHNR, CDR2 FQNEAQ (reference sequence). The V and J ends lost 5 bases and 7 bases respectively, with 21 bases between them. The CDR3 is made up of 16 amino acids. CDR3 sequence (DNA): TGTGCCAGCAGCCCCAGAGGAGCAGGGGGGCCGAATGAGCAGTTCTTC. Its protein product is CASSPRGAGGPNEQFF.

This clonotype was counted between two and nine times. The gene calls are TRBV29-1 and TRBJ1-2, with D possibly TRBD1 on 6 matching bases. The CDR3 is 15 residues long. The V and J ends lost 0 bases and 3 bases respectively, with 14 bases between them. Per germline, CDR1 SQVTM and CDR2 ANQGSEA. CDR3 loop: CSVEDRQVKDYGYTF. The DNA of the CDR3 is TGCAGCGTTGAAGACCGACAGGTTAAGGACTATGGCTACACCTTC.

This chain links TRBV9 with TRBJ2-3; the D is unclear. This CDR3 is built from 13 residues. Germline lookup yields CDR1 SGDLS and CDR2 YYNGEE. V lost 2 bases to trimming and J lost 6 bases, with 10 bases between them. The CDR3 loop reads CASSVEPSDTQYF. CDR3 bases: TGTGCCAGCAGCGTCGAACCGTCGGATACGCAGTATTTT.

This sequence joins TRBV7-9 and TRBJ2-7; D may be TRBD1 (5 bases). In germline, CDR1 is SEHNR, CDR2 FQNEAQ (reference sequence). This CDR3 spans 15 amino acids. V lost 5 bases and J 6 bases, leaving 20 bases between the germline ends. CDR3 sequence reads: CASSDFDSPWGEQYF. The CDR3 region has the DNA TGTGCCAGCAGCGACTTTGACAGTCCCTGGGGCGAGCAGTACTTC.

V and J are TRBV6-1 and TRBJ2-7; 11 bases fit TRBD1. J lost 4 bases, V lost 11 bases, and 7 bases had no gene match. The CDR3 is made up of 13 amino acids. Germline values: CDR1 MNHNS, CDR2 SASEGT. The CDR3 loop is CACLGTGGYEQYF. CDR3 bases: TGTGCCTGCCTCGGGACAGGGGGTTACGAGCAGTACTTC.

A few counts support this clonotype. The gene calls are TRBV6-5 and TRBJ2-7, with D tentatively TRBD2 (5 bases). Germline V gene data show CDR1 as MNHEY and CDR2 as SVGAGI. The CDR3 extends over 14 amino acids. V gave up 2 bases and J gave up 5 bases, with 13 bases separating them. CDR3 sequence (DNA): TGTGCCAGCAGTTACCGAGAGGGAACCCACGAGCAGTACTTC. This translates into CASSYREGTHEQYF.

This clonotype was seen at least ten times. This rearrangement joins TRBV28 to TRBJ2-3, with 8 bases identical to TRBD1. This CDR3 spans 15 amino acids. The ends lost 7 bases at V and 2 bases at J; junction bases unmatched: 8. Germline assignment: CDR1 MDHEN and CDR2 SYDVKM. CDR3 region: CASTSDRVVTDTQYF. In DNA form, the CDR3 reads TGTGCCAGCACCTCGGACAGGGTAGTCACAGATACGCAGTATTTT.

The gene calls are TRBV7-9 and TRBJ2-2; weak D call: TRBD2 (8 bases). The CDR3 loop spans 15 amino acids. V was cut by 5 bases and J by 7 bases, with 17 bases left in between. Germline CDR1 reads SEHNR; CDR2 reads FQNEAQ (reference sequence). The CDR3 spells CASSPREGAIGELFF. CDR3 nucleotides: TGTGCCAGCAGCCCTCGGGAGGGGGCCATCGGGGAGCTGTTTTTT.

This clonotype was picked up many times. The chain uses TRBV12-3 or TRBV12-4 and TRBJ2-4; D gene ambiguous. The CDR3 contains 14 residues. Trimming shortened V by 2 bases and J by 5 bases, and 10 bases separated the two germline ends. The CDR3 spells CASSLSGPQNIQYF. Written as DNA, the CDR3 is TGTGCCAGCAGTTTATCCGGACCCCAAAACATTCAGTACTTC.

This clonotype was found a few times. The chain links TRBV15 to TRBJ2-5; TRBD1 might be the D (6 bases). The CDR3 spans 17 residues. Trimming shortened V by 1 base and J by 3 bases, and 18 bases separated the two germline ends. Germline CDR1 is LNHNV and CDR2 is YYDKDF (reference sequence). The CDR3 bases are TGTGCCACCAGCAGAGGTGACGGTGGGGCAGGGGAAGAGACCCAGTACTTC. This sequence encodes CATSRGDGGAGEETQYF.